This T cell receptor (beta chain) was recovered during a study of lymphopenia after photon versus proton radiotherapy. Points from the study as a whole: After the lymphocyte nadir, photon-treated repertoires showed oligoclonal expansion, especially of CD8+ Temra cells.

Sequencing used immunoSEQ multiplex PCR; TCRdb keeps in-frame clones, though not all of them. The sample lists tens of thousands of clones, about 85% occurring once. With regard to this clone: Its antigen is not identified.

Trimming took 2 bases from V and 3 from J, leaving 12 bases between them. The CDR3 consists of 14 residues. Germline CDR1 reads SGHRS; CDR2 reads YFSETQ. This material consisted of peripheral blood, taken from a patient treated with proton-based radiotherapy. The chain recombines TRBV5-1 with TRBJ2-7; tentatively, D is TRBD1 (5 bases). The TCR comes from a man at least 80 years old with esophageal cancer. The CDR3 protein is CASSFVAGNYEQYF. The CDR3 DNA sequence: TGCGCCAGCAGCTTTGTGGCAGGGAACTACGAGCAGTACTTC. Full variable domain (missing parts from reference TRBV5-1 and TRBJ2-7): KAGVTQTPRYLIKTRGQQVTLSCSPISGHRSVSWYQQTPGQGLQFLFEYFSETQRNKGNFPGRFSGRQFSNSRSEMNVSTLELGDSALYLCASSFVAGNYEQYFGPGTRLTVT.